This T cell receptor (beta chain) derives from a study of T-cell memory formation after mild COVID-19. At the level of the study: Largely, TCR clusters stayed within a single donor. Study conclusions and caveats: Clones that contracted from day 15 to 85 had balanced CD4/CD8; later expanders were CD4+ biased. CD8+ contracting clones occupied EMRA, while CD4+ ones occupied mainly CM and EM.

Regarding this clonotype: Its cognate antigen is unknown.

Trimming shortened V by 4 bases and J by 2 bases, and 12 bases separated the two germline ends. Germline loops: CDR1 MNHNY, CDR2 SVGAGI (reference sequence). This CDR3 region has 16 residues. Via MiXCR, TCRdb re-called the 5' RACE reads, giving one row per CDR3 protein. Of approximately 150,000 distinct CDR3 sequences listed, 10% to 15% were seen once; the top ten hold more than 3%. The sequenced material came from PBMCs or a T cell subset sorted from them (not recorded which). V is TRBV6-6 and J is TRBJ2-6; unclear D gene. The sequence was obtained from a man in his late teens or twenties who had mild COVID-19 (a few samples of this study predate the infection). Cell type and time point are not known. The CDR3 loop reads CASSLAGQPGANVLTF. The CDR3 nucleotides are TGTGCCAGCAGTTTAGCCGGCCAACCTGGGGCCAACGTCCTGACTTTC.